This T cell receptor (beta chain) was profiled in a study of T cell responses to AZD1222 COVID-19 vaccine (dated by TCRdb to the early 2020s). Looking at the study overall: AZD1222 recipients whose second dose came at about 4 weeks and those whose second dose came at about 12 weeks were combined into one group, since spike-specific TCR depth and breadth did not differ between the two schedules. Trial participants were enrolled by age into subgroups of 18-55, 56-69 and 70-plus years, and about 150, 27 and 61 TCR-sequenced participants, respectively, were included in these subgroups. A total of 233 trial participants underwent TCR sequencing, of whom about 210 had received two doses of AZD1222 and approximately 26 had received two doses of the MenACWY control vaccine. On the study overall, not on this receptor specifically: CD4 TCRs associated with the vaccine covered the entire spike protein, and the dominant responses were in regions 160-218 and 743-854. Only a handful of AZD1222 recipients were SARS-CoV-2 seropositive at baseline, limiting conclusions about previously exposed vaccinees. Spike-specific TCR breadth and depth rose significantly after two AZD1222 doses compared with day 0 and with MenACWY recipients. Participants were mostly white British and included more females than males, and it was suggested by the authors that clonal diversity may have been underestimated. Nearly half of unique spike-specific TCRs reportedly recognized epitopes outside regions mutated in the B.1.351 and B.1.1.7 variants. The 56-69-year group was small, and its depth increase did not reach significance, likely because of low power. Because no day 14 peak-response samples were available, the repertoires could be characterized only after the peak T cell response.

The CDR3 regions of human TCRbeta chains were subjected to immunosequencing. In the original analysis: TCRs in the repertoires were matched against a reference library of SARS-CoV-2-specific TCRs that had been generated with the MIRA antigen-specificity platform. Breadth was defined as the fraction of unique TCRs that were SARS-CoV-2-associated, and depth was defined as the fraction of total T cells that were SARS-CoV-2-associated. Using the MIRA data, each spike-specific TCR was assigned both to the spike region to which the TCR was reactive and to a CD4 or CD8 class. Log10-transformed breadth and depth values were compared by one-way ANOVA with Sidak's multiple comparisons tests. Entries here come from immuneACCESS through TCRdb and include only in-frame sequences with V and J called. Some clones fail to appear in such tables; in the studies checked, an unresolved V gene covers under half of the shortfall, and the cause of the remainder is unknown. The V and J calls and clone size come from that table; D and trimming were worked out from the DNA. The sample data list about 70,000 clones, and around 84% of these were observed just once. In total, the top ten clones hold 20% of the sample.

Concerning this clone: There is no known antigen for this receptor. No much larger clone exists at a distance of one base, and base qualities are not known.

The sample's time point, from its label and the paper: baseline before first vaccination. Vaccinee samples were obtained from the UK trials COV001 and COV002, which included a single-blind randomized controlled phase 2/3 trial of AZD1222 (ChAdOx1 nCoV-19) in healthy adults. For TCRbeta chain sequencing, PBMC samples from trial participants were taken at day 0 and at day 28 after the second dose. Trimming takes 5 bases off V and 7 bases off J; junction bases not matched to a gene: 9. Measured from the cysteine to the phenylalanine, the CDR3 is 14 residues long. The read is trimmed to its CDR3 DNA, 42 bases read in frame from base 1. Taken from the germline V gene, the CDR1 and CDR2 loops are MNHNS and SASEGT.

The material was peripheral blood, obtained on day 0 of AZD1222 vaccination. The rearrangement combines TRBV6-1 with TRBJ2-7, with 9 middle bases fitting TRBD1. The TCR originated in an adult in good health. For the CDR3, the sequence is CASSTGQGNGEQYF. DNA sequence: TGTGCCAGCAGTACGGGACAGGGAAATGGGGAGCAGTACTTC.